This T cell receptor (beta chain) was identified during a study of molecular identifiers for immune sequencing clone quantification. The wider study: Within a replicate experiment, RNA obtained from either roughly 20,000 or 100,000 naive CD8 cells was divided into five aliquots, and four of those aliquots were then sequenced.

In preparing bulk TCR libraries, previously described methods and listed TCR primers were used. TCRdb re-analysed the PCR reads in MiXCR, keeping a single row per CDR3 protein. The profile shows around 480,000 distinct CDR3 sequences, about 25% of them singletons. Overall study findings and caveats: Reportedly, one cell's Jurkat TCR RNA was detected within 1,200,000 naive CD8 cells.

Naive CD8 T cells were sorted, and the gate applied was CD8+CD4-CCR7+CD45RA+. This clonotype was counted a few times. What it recognizes is unknown. Trimming removed 5 bases from V and 0 bases from J; junction bases left unmatched: 9. The CDR3 contains 16 residues. Germline V CDR1 and CDR2: SGHTA, FQGNSA. V and J are TRBV7-2 and TRBJ1-1; 7 bases match TRBD1. This sequence originates from a human donor in good health. Some libraries in this study had Jurkat cell RNA spiked in. The sample was naive CD8+ T cells from blood, with Jurkat cell RNA spiked in. As to subset: FACS-sorted CD8+CD4-CCR7+CD45RA+ naive T cells. The CDR3 DNA follows: TGTGCCAGCAGCGCAGAGGGACAGCTAATGAACACTGAAGCTTTCTTT. Translating it yields CASSAEGQLMNTEAFF.